These T cell receptor beta chains were read from a single sample in a study of T-cell memory formation after mild COVID-19. TCRdb processed the 5' RACE reads anew with MiXCR; each CDR3 protein has one entry. The profile shows approximately 350,000 distinct CDR3 sequences, around an eighth of them singletons. The sample consisted of PBMCs or a T cell subset sorted from them (not recorded which). These receptors were obtained from a man between 18 and 29 years old who had mild COVID-19 (a few samples of this study predate the infection). Cell type and time point are not known. The CDR3 runs from the conserved cysteine through the conserved F or W. The D gene is left open where the match is weak.

TRBJ2-3,14,TRBV7-9,TRBD1,CASIPRTGPDTQYF
TRBJ1-2,13,TRBV7-2,NA,CASSLASGDGYTF
TRBJ2-3,15,TRBV6-5,NA,CASTPSPLGTDTQYF
TRBJ1-6,16,TRBV5-1,TRBD1,CASSAEAGQGMSPLHF
TRBJ1-1,15,TRBV5-8,NA,CASSRGDGYDTEAFF
TRBJ2-3,15,TRBV12-3/TRBV12-4,NA,CASSYSGGRGDTQYF
TRBJ2-1,13,TRBV6-4,NA,CASSDGMGNEQFF
TRBJ1-5,12,TRBV28,NA,CASSLAFQPQHF
TRBJ1-1,14,TRBV20-1,NA,CSARMGHRDTEAFF
TRBJ1-1,13,TRBV9,NA,CASSVEGRTEAFF
TRBJ2-2,13,TRBV2,NA,CASRAVLTGELFF
TRBJ1-5,13,TRBV6-2/TRBV6-3,NA,CASSAGANQPQHF
TRBJ1-3,17,TRBV14,NA,CASSLLGQLSSGNTIYF
TRBJ2-2,15,TRBV7-2,NA,CASSLAGGRTGELFF
TRBJ2-1,15,TRBV4-1,TRBD2,CASSYSGGAQGEQFF
TRBJ1-2,12,TRBV20-1,NA,CSGAETNYGYTF
TRBJ2-3,14,TRBV5-5,NA,CASSSDLYQTTQYF
TRBJ2-5,14,TRBV9,TRBD2,CASSVAGGEETQYF
TRBJ2-7,16,TRBV7-6,NA,CASSPGGQFPHGRQYF
TRBJ1-2,15,TRBV5-1,TRBD1,CASSLEGQGPDGYTF
TRBJ2-4,19,TRBV7-6,TRBD1,CASSLVPPTGGKGKNIQYF
TRBJ2-1,13,TRBV7-3,NA,CASSSPPSHEQFF
TRBJ1-1,12,TRBV6-5,NA,CAAFRAGAEAFF
TRBJ2-3,14,TRBV29-1,NA,CSVWGVIGTDTQYF
TRBJ1-6,18,TRBV5-1,TRBD1,CASSTGQGSVRLHSPLHF
TRBJ1-1,15,TRBV11-2,TRBD1,CASSPRTGTNTEAFF
TRBJ1-2,15,TRBV5-6,NA,CASSLVGRRGYGYTF
TRBJ1-4,17,TRBV5-6,NA,CASSQEQGRITNEKLFF
TRBJ2-7,11,TRBV7-8,NA,CASSLYGEQYF
TRBJ2-3,14,TRBV5-4,NA,CASSLVGIEDTQYF
TRBJ1-2,11,TRBV28,NA,CASIQDYGYTF
TRBJ1-4,15,TRBV7-2,NA,CASSLHRPGNEKLFF
TRBJ1-1,18,TRBV5-1,TRBD1,CASRSSGTGSFMNTEAFF
TRBJ1-1,14,TRBV15,TRBD1,CATSSDRAYTEAFF
TRBJ2-5,15,TRBV15,NA,CATSRDQGYQETQYF
TRBJ2-1,16,TRBV27,NA,CASSFMTEGRLNEQFF
TRBJ2-3,17,TRBV7-9,TRBD2,CASSLRLAGGPADTQYF
TRBJ2-5,15,TRBV20-1,TRBD2,CSARPGTSGGETQYF
TRBJ2-3,14,TRBV20-1,NA,CSARRDSSTDTQYF
TRBJ1-2,15,TRBV7-2,NA,CASSLRGPLKAGYTF
TRBJ2-7,13,TRBV18,NA,CASSPPTLDEQYF
TRBJ1-6,13,TRBV12-3/TRBV12-4,NA,CASSGNRDSPLHF
TRBJ2-3,14,TRBV5-1,TRBD2,CASSWSGGSDTQYF
TRBJ2-3,17,TRBV7-8,NA,CASSLGVRDAYFDTQYF
TRBJ1-1,14,TRBV20-1,NA,CSARWGQMNTEAFF
TRBJ2-7,14,TRBV7-9,TRBD1,CASSLATGYNEQYF
TRBJ1-1,18,TRBV7-9,NA,CASRPGHSNGGMNTEAFF
TRBJ2-3,16,TRBV10-1,TRBD1,CASSESTGGRADTQYF
TRBJ1-3,14,TRBV7-9,NA,CASRGLASGNTIYF
TRBJ1-1,14,TRBV6-2/TRBV6-3,NA,CASSRTIFNTEAFF
TRBJ1-1,12,TRBV29-1,NA,CSAGLMNTEAFF
TRBJ1-1,16,TRBV4-3,NA,CASSQARAAPDTEAFF
TRBJ1-1,13,TRBV7-8,NA,CASRFLGNTEAFF